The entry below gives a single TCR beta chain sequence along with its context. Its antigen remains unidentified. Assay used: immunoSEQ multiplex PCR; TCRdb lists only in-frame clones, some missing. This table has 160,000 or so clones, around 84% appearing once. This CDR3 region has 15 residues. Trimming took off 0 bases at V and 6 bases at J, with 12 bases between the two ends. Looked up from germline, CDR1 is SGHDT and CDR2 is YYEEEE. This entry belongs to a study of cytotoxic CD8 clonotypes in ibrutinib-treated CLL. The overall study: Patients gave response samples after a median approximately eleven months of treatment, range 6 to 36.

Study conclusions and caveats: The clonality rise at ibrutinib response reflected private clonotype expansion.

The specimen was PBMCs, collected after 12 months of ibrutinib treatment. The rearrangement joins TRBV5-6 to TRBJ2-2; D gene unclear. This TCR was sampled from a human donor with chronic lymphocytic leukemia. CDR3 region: CASSLVGVFAGELFF. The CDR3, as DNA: TGTGCCAGCAGCTTGGTTGGGGTATTCGCCGGGGAGCTGTTTTTT.